The T cell receptor (beta chain) under discussion was sequenced for a study of CD8 T cells in ankylosing spondylitis (TCRdb year 2017). Regarding the research as a whole: The study profiled T cell receptor beta repertoires in healthy donors and ankylosing spondylitis patients to find disease-linked TCR variants. In total, the full study cohort was made up of nearly 110 healthy donors and 25 to 30 ankylosing spondylitis patients. Peripheral blood was sampled, and synovial fluid was additionally collected from ankylosing spondylitis patients.

V lost 3 bases and J lost 3 bases; the stretch between them is 8 bases long. CDR1 and CDR2, per the germline V gene (reference sequence), are SEHNR and FQNEAQ. Reading from cysteine to phenylalanine, the CDR3 counts 13 amino acids. Only the CDR3 region is kept as DNA, spanning 39 bases read in frame from base 1. The sequencer was an Illumina HiSeq 2500. TCR beta libraries were prepared by quantitative 5'-RACE with molecular barcodes. Per the source publication's procedure: A new computational method based on a probabilistic model of VDJ rearrangement was used to identify disease-linked TCR variants. TCRdb reprocessing: public reads trimmed at Q25 with fastp, clones called with MiXCR, in-frame beta chains kept. Each record represents a unique CDR3 protein, reported with the most common genes and DNA among its rows. Clone size and V and J calls follow TCRdb, not the original study. The sample profile shows 450,000 to 550,000 distinct CDR3 sequences; approximately 5.3% of them were found once. Around 3.6% of the sample is held by the ten biggest clonotypes.

The research as a whole found: Some of the motif variants had been reported before in the synovial fluid and blood of reactive arthritis patients, a finding that suggests common disease-initiation mechanisms. The disease-linked clones were reported to be significantly enriched in matched synovial fluid samples from ankylosing spondylitis patients. A CD8+ phenotype was shown by the disease-linked clones, which were found at relatively low frequencies in peripheral blood. A TCR beta motif made up of 7 to 9 highly homologous amino acid variants appeared to be characteristic of blood from ankylosing spondylitis patients.

Remarks on this clonotype: There is no known antigen for this receptor. Base quality data are lacking; no much larger clone is found one base away.

The TCR originated in a male donor with ankylosing spondylitis. The sample comprised blood, either unsorted or a sorted T cell fraction (not recorded which). The V and J genes are TRBV7-9 and TRBJ1-1; there is no confident call for the D gene. The CDR3 in this case is CASSFLRDTEAFF. The DNA sequence is given as TGTGCCAGCAGCTTTCTCCGGGACACTGAAGCTTTCTTT. The full variable domain, with segments outside the CDR3 supplied by the reference TRBV7-9 and TRBJ1-1 proteins, appears as DTGVSQNPRHKITKRGQNVTFRCDPISEHNRLYWYRQTLGQGPEFLTYFQNEAQLEKSRLLSDRFSAERPKGSFSTLEIQRTEQGDSAMYLCASSFLRDTEAFFGQGTRLTVV.